The 5 T cell receptor beta chains below were found in one sample sequenced in a study of T cell changes during pregnancy in multiple sclerosis. Libraries were prepared by immunoSEQ multiplex PCR; TCRdb keeps only in-frame clonotypes and omits some of them. Of roughly 93,000 clones listed, over 80% are singletons. Sample: peripheral blood, taken after pregnancy. Receptor source: a female donor with multiple sclerosis, enrolled in a pregnancy study.

The CDR3 loop reads CATRQAGGNEQYF. For the CDR3, the DNA is TGTGCCACAAGGCAGGCGGGAGGGAACGAGCAGTACTTC. This sequence joins TRBV6-5 and TRBJ2-7; TRBD2 aligns across 9 bases. Germline V gene sequence: CDR1 MNHEY, CDR2 SVGAGI. Trimming cost V 10 bases and J 5 bases; bases outside gene matches: 9. There are 13 residues in the CDR3.

The chain has TRBV27 and TRBJ2-7; 11 bases are a match to TRBD1. V shed 3 bases and J 3 bases; nucleotides not matched to a gene: 1. The CDR3 loop spans 14 amino acids. The V gene's germline CDR1 is MNHEY and CDR2 SMNVEV (reference sequence). In DNA form, the CDR3 reads TGTGCCAGCAGTTTTGGGACAGGGGGCTACGAGCAGTACTTC. Translation: CASSFGTGGYEQYF.

V usage is TRBV7-2 and J usage is TRBJ2-7; D perhaps matches TRBD2 (6 bases). Trimming shortened V by 2 bases and J by 0 bases, and 17 bases separated the two germline ends. CDR1 and CDR2 (germline): SGHTA, FQGNSA. CDR3 length: 17 amino acids. The CDR3, as DNA: TGTGCCAGCAGCTTATCAACGGGAGCTCCGCCCTCCTACGAGCAGTACTTC. As protein: CASSLSTGAPPSYEQYF.

The rearrangement joins TRBV7-2 to TRBJ2-3, with 8 bases lining up with TRBD2. The junction had 1 base not matched to a gene; V was cut back by 4 bases and J by 1 base. The CDR3 has 14 amino acids. Germline CDR1 is SGHTA and CDR2 is FQGNSA. This CDR3 reads CASSSTSGTDTQYF. The CDR3 DNA is TGTGCCAGCAGCTCGACTAGCGGCACAGATACGCAGTATTTT.

This clone has more than one count but fewer than ten. The chain links TRBV6-1 to TRBJ2-2, with TRBD1 as a possible D gene (5 bases). The CDR3 runs to 12 residues. Germline CDR1 is MNHNS and CDR2 is SASEGT. Trimming took 6 bases from V and 7 from J, leaving 9 bases between them. This CDR3 is CASRDIIGELFF. The CDR3 region has the DNA TGTGCCAGCAGGGACATCATCGGGGAGCTGTTTTTT.